This passage covers 15 T cell receptor beta chains from one sample sequenced in a study of blood T cells in healthy people across ages. Primers used in a second PCR of roughly 6 to 11 cycles were a sample-barcoded 5' primer and a J-beta primer mix. TCRdb recomputed calls from the 5' RACE reads with MiXCR, one row per CDR3 protein. The repertoire holds roughly 800,000 distinct CDR3 sequences, with about 37% as singletons. Sequences were obtained from blood. These receptors were taken from a man younger than 35 in good health.

The CDR3 DNA is TGCGCCAGCAGCTTGGTAGGACTAGCGGGAATGGCTGGGGAGCAGTACTTC. Translation gives CASSLVGLAGMAGEQYF. This chain uses TRBV5-1 with TRBJ2-4; 12 bases agree with TRBD2. The CDR3 spans 17 residues. Germline assignment: CDR1 SGHRS and CDR2 YFSETQ. The J segment lost 13 bases and the V segment lost 0 bases, leaving 14 bases of the junction unmatched. Full variable domain (outside the CDR3, taken from reference TRBV5-1 and TRBJ2-4): KAGVTQTPRYLIKTRGQQVTLSCSPISGHRSVSWYQQTPGQGLQFLFEYFSETQRNKGNFPGRFSGRQFSNSRSEMNVSTLELGDSALYLCASSLVGLAGMAGEQYFGAGTRLSVL.

A few counts support this clonotype. The V gene is TRBV25-1, the J gene TRBJ2-1, with a possible D match to TRBD1 (5 bases). Trimming left V 3 bases short and J 9 bases short, with 6 bases between. The CDR3 length is 11 residues. CDR1 and CDR2 from the germline V gene are MGHDK and SYGVNS. The CDR3 region has the DNA TGTGCCAGCAGTGATGGGGCTGAGCAGTTCTTC. Encoded protein: CASSDGAEQFF.

This clonotype was counted only a few times. The rearrangement uses TRBV6-6 and TRBJ1-4; D gene unclear. The ends were cut back, 2 bases at V and 7 bases at J, with 5 bases in the middle. The CDR3 consists of 12 residues. CDR1 is MNHNY, CDR2 SVGAGI, per germline (reference sequence). CDR3 sequence: CASSYRSEKLFF. Here the CDR3 DNA reads TGTGCCAGCAGTTACCGTAGTGAAAAACTGTTTTTT.

The chain employs TRBV20-1 and TRBJ2-7; D is possibly TRBD2 (6 bases). Trimming stripped 7 bases from V and 7 bases from J, with 23 bases between. Per the germline V gene, CDR1 is DFQATT and CDR2 is SNEGSKA (reference sequence). This CDR3 has 14 amino acids. The CDR3 DNA reads as TGCAGTGTTCCAAACGGGGACCGGGGAGGTGAGCAGTACTTC. This gives the protein CSVPNGDRGGEQYF.

This clonotype has only a few counts. The chain links TRBV7-8 to TRBJ1-2, with D maybe TRBD1 (5 bases). The CDR3 totals 16 residues. Germline CDR1 reads SGHVS; CDR2 reads FQNEAQ. Trimming removed 2 bases from V and 0 bases from J, with 13 bases in between. CDR3: CASSLRTGPTNYGYTF. In DNA, the CDR3 is TGTGCCAGCAGCTTACGTACAGGACCTACTAACTATGGCTACACCTTC.

This clonotype was seen only a few times. The gene calls are TRBV9 and TRBJ2-1; no firm D call. The end of the DNA is better explained by TRBJ2-7, so the J call may be wrong. The V gene's germline CDR1 is SGDLS and CDR2 YYNGEE. This CDR3 is 15 amino acids long. CDR3 region: CASSLSYSSYNEQYF. The CDR3 bases are TGTGCCAGCAGCCTTAGCTACAGCTCCTACAATGAGCAGTACTTC.

This chain links TRBV5-1 with TRBJ1-2, with TRBD1 identical over 9 bases. This CDR3 spans 17 amino acids. The germline V gene encodes CDR1 SGHRS and CDR2 YFSETQ. With 4 bases clipped from V and 4 bases from J, the junction kept 14 bases outside the gene matches. CDR3 sequence: CASSNDPPGQGPYGYTF. The CDR3 DNA sequence: TGCGCCAGCAGCAACGATCCCCCGGGACAGGGACCCTATGGCTACACCTTC.

This clonotype has ten or more counts. The chain couples TRBV5-6 to TRBJ1-1; D is uncertain. V gave up 2 bases and J gave up 0 bases, with 2 bases separating them. The CDR3 contains 12 residues. In germline, CDR1 is SGHDT, CDR2 YYEEEE. CDR3 in amino acids: CASSLLNTEAFF. In DNA form, the CDR3 reads TGTGCCAGCAGCTTATTGAACACTGAAGCTTTCTTT. The full variable domain, its missing parts supplied by reference TRBV5-6 and TRBJ1-1, is DAGVTQSPTHLIKTRGQQVTLRCSPKSGHDTVSWYQQALGQGPQFIFQYYEEEERQRGNFPDRFSGHQFPNYSSELNVNALLLGDSALYLCASSLLNTEAFFGQGTRLTVV.

The chain is built from TRBV12-3 or TRBV12-4 and TRBJ2-5; D gene unclear. The germline V and J ends were trimmed by 0 bases and 1 base, with 9 bases remaining between them. CDR3 length: 15 residues. CDR3 residues: CASSLARLTQETQYF. In DNA, the CDR3 is TGTGCCAGCAGTTTAGCGAGACTTACCCAAGAGACCCAGTACTTC.

The chain links TRBV2 to TRBJ2-3; 8 bases are a match to TRBD2. This CDR3 has 15 residues. Losses at the gene ends were 6 bases for V and 1 base for J; bases not matched to a gene: 6. CDR1 and CDR2 from the germline V gene are SNHLY and FYNNEI. CDR3 bases: TGTGCCAGCAGCGCGGGACTAGGGGGCACAGATACGCAGTATTTT. It specifies CASSAGLGGTDTQYF.

The chain carries TRBV7-2 and TRBJ1-1; D call uncertain. The CDR3 is made up of 9 amino acids. The germline gives CDR1 SGHTA, CDR2 FQGNSA. Trimming took 5 bases from V and 7 from J, leaving 2 bases between them. CDR3 in DNA: TGTGCCAGCAGCCGTGAAGCTTTCTTT. It yields the protein CASSREAFF.

This chain connects TRBV18 to TRBJ1-1; D may be TRBD1 (5 bases). The CDR3 spans 14 residues. V was trimmed by 3 bases and J by 3 bases, leaving 11 bases between them. CDR1 KGHSH and CDR2 LQKENI come from the germline V gene. CDR3 bases: TGTGCCAGCTCACCGGGGGGGAGGGACACTGAAGCTTTCTTT. Encoded protein: CASSPGGRDTEAFF.

This clonotype was detected only a few times. The chain joins TRBV20-1 to TRBJ2-1, with D possibly being TRBD2 (6 bases). V gave up 5 bases and J gave up 0 bases, with 14 bases separating them. Per the germline V gene, CDR1 is DFQATT and CDR2 is SNEGSKA (reference sequence). This CDR3 spans 15 amino acids. The CDR3 reads CSASRVGGSYNEQFF. For the CDR3, the DNA is TGCAGTGCTTCCCGGGTGGGGGGCTCCTACAATGAGCAGTTCTTC.

This clonotype showed up many times. Written as DNA, the CDR3 is TGTGCCAGCAGCAAGACCGGTGACCAGGCCTATTACGAGCAGTACTTC. Translation gives CASSKTGDQAYYEQYF. This sequence joins TRBV13 and TRBJ2-7, with D uncertain. Germline-derived CDR1 and CDR2 are PRHDT and FYEKMQ (reference sequence). The ends were cut back, 5 bases at V and 4 bases at J, with 21 bases in the middle. The CDR3 spans 16 residues.

This clonotype was seen many times. V and J are TRBV4-3 and TRBJ1-1; D call uncertain. Per the germline V gene, CDR1 is LGHNA and CDR2 is YSLEER. Trimming took 0 bases from V and 5 from J, leaving 10 bases between them. The CDR3 runs 14 residues. The DNA of the CDR3 is TGCGCCAGCAGCCAAGAAGGACCGGGGACTGAAGCTTTCTTT. Its protein is CASSQEGPGTEAFF.